These 8 T cell receptor beta chains originate from one sample sequenced in a study of T cell responses to AZD1222 COVID-19 vaccine. Assay used: immunoSEQ multiplex PCR; TCRdb lists only in-frame clones, some missing. The table lists 130,000 to 150,000 clones, 92% of them singletons. The source material was peripheral blood, sampled on day 0 of AZD1222 vaccination. The receptors originated from an adult in good health.

The V gene is TRBV11-2, the J gene TRBJ2-5; TRBD1 agrees at 9 bases. The CDR3 sequence is 14 residues long. Trimming at V came to 3 bases and at J to 8 bases, leaving 7 bases not matched to a gene. Germline lookup yields CDR1 SGHAT and CDR2 FQNNGV. The CDR3 bases are TGTGCCAGCAGCTTTCCGACAGGGGGGGCCACCCAGTACTTC. Translation gives CASSFPTGGATQYF. Using reference TRBV11-2 and TRBJ2-5 for the parts outside the CDR3, the full variable domain is EAGVAQSPRYKIIEKRQSVAFWCNPISGHATLYWYQQILGQGPKLLIQFQNNGVVDDSQLPKDRFSAERLKGVDSTLKIQPAKLEDSAVYLCASSFPTGGATQYFGPGTRLLVL.

V and J are TRBV10-3 and TRBJ1-2; 9 nucleotides agree with TRBD1. CDR1 and CDR2 (germline): ENHRY, SYGVKD. CDR3 length: 15 amino acids. With V trimmed by 4 bases and J by 4 bases, 7 bases remained unmatched. The CDR3, as DNA: TGTGCCATCAGTGGGGGACAGGGAGTAACCTATGGCTACACCTTC. It codes for CAISGGQGVTYGYTF.

The V and J genes are TRBV18 and TRBJ2-5; 10 bases align to TRBD2. Per germline, CDR1 KGHSH and CDR2 LQKENI. Germline trimming cut 5 bases from V and 5 bases from J; bases unmatched to any gene: 2. The CDR3 covers 13 residues. The CDR3 loop reads CASSTGLAETQYF. CDR3 DNA: TGTGCCAGCTCAACGGGACTAGCGGAGACCCAGTACTTC.

The chain is built from TRBV30 and TRBJ1-5; D is possibly TRBD1 (5 bases). V was shortened by 0 bases and J by 1 base, with 13 bases between the two germline ends. This CDR3 has 16 amino acids. CDR1 is GTSNPN, CDR2 SVGIG, per germline (reference sequence). The CDR3 spells CAWSVVGGVSNQPQHF. The CDR3 bases are TGTGCCTGGAGTGTTGTCGGGGGTGTGAGCAATCAGCCCCAGCATTTT.

This clone was seen a handful of times. CDR3 in amino acids: CASSEGQGRVAFF. The CDR3 DNA sequence: TGTGCCAGCAGTGAGGGACAGGGGCGGGTAGCTTTCTTT. The V call is TRBV2, the J call TRBJ1-1, with 10 bases matching TRBD1. The CDR3 totals 13 residues. Germline-derived CDR1 and CDR2 are SNHLY and FYNNEI. With 3 bases clipped from V and 10 bases from J, the junction kept 5 bases outside the gene matches.

The chain joins TRBV27 to TRBJ1-6, with 9 bases matching TRBD1. Losses at the gene ends were 8 bases for V and 10 bases for J; bases not matched to a gene: 15. This CDR3 region has 16 residues. In germline, CDR1 is MNHEY, CDR2 SMNVEV (reference sequence). The CDR3 DNA is TGTGCCAGCGCCACTCAGGAAACAGGGGGCGAATCACCCCTCCACTTT. It translates to CASATQETGGESPLHF.

CDR3 nucleotides: TGTGCCAGCAGCTTGGGCGGAGTGCGCACAGATACGCAGTATTTT. This gives the protein CASSLGGVRTDTQYF. This sequence joins TRBV7-9 and TRBJ2-3; D uncertain. This CDR3 is built from 15 residues. From germline, CDR1 is SEHNR and CDR2 FQNEAQ (reference sequence). The V end lost 3 bases, the J end lost 1 base, and 11 bases lay between the germline ends.

V gene TRBV11-3 combines with J gene TRBJ2-1, with 8 bases that match TRBD2. Trimming removed 6 bases from V and 7 bases from J; junction bases left unmatched: 11. Germline CDR1 is SGHNT and CDR2 is YENEEA. The CDR3 length is 15 residues. The CDR3 loop reads CASSPGAGGVNEQFF. Here the CDR3 DNA reads TGTGCCAGCAGTCCCGGGGCGGGGGGCGTTAATGAGCAGTTCTTC.